The clone carrying this T cell receptor beta chain has just a few counts. Participants spanned ages about 18 to 95 years and resided in about two dozen US areas. The data were obtained in a study of blood T cell repertoires in COVID-19. The overall study: Sources were T cells, B-cell-depleted T cells, or PBMCs; the material itself was cDNA or gDNA.

Study processing details: Nucleated cell counts were estimated from reference gene primer amplification. Clones were read by immunoSEQ multiplex PCR, and TCRdb kept only the in-frame ones, dropping some. V and J calls and clone size come straight from that table; D and trimming were deduced from the DNA. The sample lists approximately 490,000 clones, 87% occurring once. Germline V gene sequence: CDR1 SGHRS, CDR2 YFSETQ. The CDR3 has 15 residues. The V gene lost 3 bases and the J gene lost 3 bases, with 12 bases spanning the gap. The sample was PBMCs or T cells enriched from blood (not recorded which). The J gene is TRBJ2-2, the V gene TRBV5-1; tentatively, D is TRBD2 (5 bases). This receptor was taken from a woman under 30 who had recovered from COVID-19. CDR3 coding DNA: TGCGCCAGCAGCTCGAAAGGGCGGGACACCGGGGAGCTGTTTTTT. Translated, it gives CASSSKGRDTGELFF. The complete variable domain, with remaining parts taken from reference TRBV5-1 and TRBJ2-2, reads KAGVTQTPRYLIKTRGQQVTLSCSPISGHRSVSWYQQTPGQGLQFLFEYFSETQRNKGNFPGRFSGRQFSNSRSEMNVSTLELGDSALYLCASSSKGRDTGELFFGEGSRLTVL.